The rows below give T cell receptor beta chains drawn from one sample of a study of control samples from healthy donors and cancer patients. The protocol was immunoSEQ multiplex PCR, while the TCRdb copy is restricted to in-frame clones and leaves out a portion. The top ten hold 3.5% to 4.5% of the sample, which has about 55,000 clones, roughly 87% seen once. Input material: blood. The receptor source for this set is a man aged 45 to 65 in good health. Both conserved end residues are part of each CDR3. The order of the fields is D gene, J gene, clone size, V gene, CDR3 protein, CDR3 DNA. A D gene is named only where the DNA matches it firmly. Size is omitted from some rows. Given values are once, few, many or a class for expanded clones.

.	TRBJ2-7	once	TRBV6-2/TRBV6-3	CASSYSPQGYEQYF	TGTGCCAGCAGTTACTCCCCACAGGGCTACGAGCAGTACTTC
.	TRBJ2-1	.	TRBV21-1	CASSKIALGTSGRPYNEQFF	TGTGCCAGCAGCAAAATCGCGCTGGGGACTAGCGGGAGGCCCTACAATGAGCAGTTCTTC
.	TRBJ1-1	.	TRBV19	CASSISGVNTEAFF	TGTGCCAGTAGTATATCAGGGGTTAACACTGAAGCTTTCTTT
TRBD2	TRBJ2-7	.	TRBV6-5	CASTLAGGNYEQYF	TGTGCCAGCACGCTAGCGGGAGGGAACTACGAGCAGTACTTC
.	TRBJ2-1	.	TRBV24-1	CATSQATPENEQFF	TGTGCCACCAGCCAGGCCACTCCAGAGAATGAGCAGTTCTTC
TRBD1	TRBJ1-1	.	TRBV28	CASSPPDRDTEAFF	TGTGCCAGCAGTCCCCCGGACAGGGACACTGAAGCTTTCTTT
TRBD1	TRBJ2-2	.	TRBV10-3	CAIRSGQVSGELFF	TGTGCCATCAGGTCGGGACAGGTTTCCGGGGAGCTGTTTTTT
.	TRBJ1-2	.	TRBV18	CASSPPSGDLYGYTF	TGTGCCAGCTCACCACCGTCAGGGGACCTCTATGGCTACACCTTC
TRBD1	TRBJ2-3	.	TRBV10-1	CASSDSGTGTSDTQYF	TGCGCCAGCAGTGATTCCGGGACAGGGACATCAGATACGCAGTATTTT
.	TRBJ1-2	.	TRBV28	CASTKRDYGYTF	TGTGCCAGCACGAAAAGGGACTATGGCTACACCTTC
.	TRBJ2-2	.	TRBV12-3/TRBV12-4	CASSLREIGELFF	TGTGCCAGCAGTTTAAGGGAGATCGGGGAGCTGTTTTTT
.	TRBJ1-3	.	TRBV28	CASSLSGAGGNTIYF	TGTGCCAGCAGTTTATCGGGGGCTGGTGGAAACACCATATATTTT
.	TRBJ2-1	.	TRBV25-1	CASQGPYNEQFF	TGTGCCAGTCAGGGGCCCTACAATGAGCAGTTCTTC
TRBD1	TRBJ1-2	once	TRBV2	CASSPDRGYGYTF	TGTGCCAGCAGCCCGGACAGGGGGTATGGCTACACCTTC
.	TRBJ1-1	.	TRBV11-2	CASSPRGIENTEAFF	TGTGCCAGCAGCCCCAGGGGCATTGAGAACACTGAAGCTTTCTTT
.	TRBJ2-7	.	TRBV28	CASSLPPDRDISYEQYF	TGTGCCAGCAGTCTACCACCCGACCGGGACATCTCCTACGAGCAGTACTTC
.	TRBJ2-3	.	TRBV7-2	CASSLGGVEDTQYF	TGTGCCAGCAGCTTAGGCGGGGTGGAGGATACGCAGTATTTT
TRBD1	TRBJ1-2	.	TRBV19	CASSTNPGTGGRGYTF	TGTGCCAGTAGTACGAATCCCGGGACAGGGGGTCGAGGCTACACCTTC
.	TRBJ2-1	.	TRBV13	CASSLGNSEQFF	TGTGCCAGCAGCTTAGGAAATAGTGAGCAGTTCTTC
TRBD1	TRBJ2-7	.	TRBV19	CASSISDRGSYEQYF	TGTGCCAGTAGTATATCGGACAGGGGTTCCTACGAGCAGTACTTC
.	TRBJ1-2	.	TRBV23-1	CVGGGYTF	TGCGTCGGTGGTGGCTACACCTTC
.	TRBJ1-5	few	TRBV28	CASSLGLATNQPQHF	TGTGCCAGCAGTTTAGGGCTAGCCACCAATCAGCCCCAGCATTTT
.	TRBJ1-3	.	TRBV11-2	CASSLVTGSGGTIYF	TGTGCCAGCAGCTTAGTAACAGGATCGGGGGGGACCATATATTTT
.	TRBJ2-5	.	TRBV28	CASGGMGPQETQYF	TGTGCCAGCGGGGGGATGGGGCCCCAAGAGACCCAGTACTTC